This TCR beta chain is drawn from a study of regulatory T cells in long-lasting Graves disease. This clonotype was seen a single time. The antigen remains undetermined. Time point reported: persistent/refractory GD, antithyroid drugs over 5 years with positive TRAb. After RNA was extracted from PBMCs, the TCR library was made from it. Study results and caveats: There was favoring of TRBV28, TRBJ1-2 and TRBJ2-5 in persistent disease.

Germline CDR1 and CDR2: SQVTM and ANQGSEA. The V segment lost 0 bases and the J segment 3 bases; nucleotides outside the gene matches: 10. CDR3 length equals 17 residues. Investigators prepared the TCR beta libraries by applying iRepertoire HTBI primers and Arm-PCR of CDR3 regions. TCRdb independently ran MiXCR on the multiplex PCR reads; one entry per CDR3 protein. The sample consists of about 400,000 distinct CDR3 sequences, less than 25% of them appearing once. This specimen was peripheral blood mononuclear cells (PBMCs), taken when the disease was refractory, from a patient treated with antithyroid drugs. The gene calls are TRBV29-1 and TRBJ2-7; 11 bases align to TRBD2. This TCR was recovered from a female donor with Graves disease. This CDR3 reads CSVEEATGTSGFYEQYF. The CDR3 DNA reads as TGCAGCGTTGAAGAGGCGACCGGGACTAGCGGTTTCTACGAGCAGTACTTC.